These 15 T cell receptor beta chains came from one sample sequenced in a study of T cell repertoires in cytomegalovirus infection. TCRdb reprocessed the reads via MiXCR and lists one record per CDR3 protein. The sample includes approximately 990,000 distinct CDR3 sequences, approximately 33% of them seen just once. Their antigens are not known. Sequencing used cultured CD8+ T cells from PBMCs, obtained from culture after CMV antigen stimulation. These receptors were taken from a human donor in good health (CMV status not recorded). Some clones in this sample may be carry-over from other donors' samples.

The chain has TRBV6-5 and TRBJ2-1; 12 bases match TRBD2. The germline V gene has CDR1 MNHEY and CDR2 SVGAGI. Germline trimming cut 5 bases from V and 10 bases from J; bases unmatched to any gene: 6. The length of the CDR3 is 14 residues. The CDR3 DNA follows: TGTGCCAGCAGTCCCCGAGGACTAGCGGGGGAGCAGTTCTTC. Its protein is CASSPRGLAGEQFF.

Only a few counts were recorded for this clonotype. One junction end does not reproduce the germline sequence, and a read error may be involved. This chain connects TRBV4-2 to TRBJ1-4; 10 nucleotides agree with TRBD1. The CDR3 length is 16 residues. CDR1 and CDR2 (germline): LGHNA, YNFKEQ. In DNA form, the CDR3 reads TGTGTCAGCAGCCAAGATGGGGACAGGGGTAATGAAAAACTGTTTTTT. Its protein product is CVSSQDGDRGNEKLFF.

This clonotype occurred a few times. The chain links TRBV14 to TRBJ2-1, with D perhaps matching TRBD1 (6 bases). The CDR3 sequence is 16 residues long. CDR1 SGHDN and CDR2 FVKESK come from the germline V gene. Trimming cost V 3 bases and J 3 bases, with 15 bases left between them. The CDR3 coding sequence is TGTGCCAGCAGCCAGCCGGGACAAGGAGTCTACAATGAGCAGTTCTTC. This translates into CASSQPGQGVYNEQFF. The full variable domain, rest sourced from reference TRBV14 and TRBJ2-1, is EAGVTQFPSHSVIEKGQTVTLRCDPISGHDNLYWYRRVMGKEIKFLLHFVKESKQDESGMPNNRFLAERTGGTYSTLKVQPAELEDSGVYFCASSQPGQGVYNEQFFGPGTRLTVL.

This clonotype was recorded at least ten times. V gene TRBV7-6 combines with J gene TRBJ2-5; 9 nucleotides agree with TRBD1. The CDR3 totals 14 residues. Germline values: CDR1 SGHVS, CDR2 FNYEAQ. The J segment lost 2 bases and the V segment lost 7 bases, leaving 5 bases of the junction unmatched. This chain's CDR3 is CASKNRGPQETQYF. CDR3 nucleotides: TGTGCCAGCAAAAACAGGGGGCCTCAAGAGACCCAGTACTTC. Supplemented by reference TRBV7-6 and TRBJ2-5, the full variable domain reads GAGVSQSPRYKVTKRGQDVALRCDPISGHVSLYWYRQALGQGPEFLTYFNYEAQQDKSGLPNDRFSAERPEGSISTLTIQRTEQRDSAMYRCASKNRGPQETQYFGPGTRLLVL.

Turning to this clonotype: The junction differs from germline at one of its ends, possibly a read error. V usage is TRBV27 and J usage is TRBJ2-5, with 12 bases identical to TRBD2. Germline loops: CDR1 MNHEY, CDR2 SMNVEV (reference sequence). The CDR3 length is 17 residues. CDR3 in DNA: TGTGCCAACAGTCTTACTAGCGGGGGGAGGTACCAAGAGACCCAGTACTTC. Translated, it gives CANSLTSGGRYQETQYF.

V and J are TRBV20-1 and TRBJ2-2, with a tentative D call TRBD1 (5 bases). The CDR3 is made up of 12 amino acids. Germline V lookup: CDR1 DFQATT, CDR2 SNEGSKA (reference sequence). The germline V and J ends were trimmed by 3 bases and 7 bases, with 9 bases remaining between them. For the CDR3, the DNA is TGCAGTGCTAGCAGGGTAAACGGGGAGCTGTTTTTT. It is translated as CSASRVNGELFF.

This chain links TRBV4-1 with TRBJ1-1; no clear D. V gave up 0 bases and J gave up 2 bases, with 7 bases separating them. Germline assignment: CDR1 MGHRA and CDR2 YSYEKL. The CDR3 loop spans 14 amino acids. Here the CDR3 DNA reads TGCGCCAGCAGCCAAGATATCCGTAACACTGAAGCTTTCTTT. It yields the protein CASSQDIRNTEAFF.

This clonotype was picked up many times. The gene calls are TRBV6-1 and TRBJ1-2; perhaps TRBD1 as D (6 bases). The V end lost 10 bases, the J end lost 6 bases, and 21 bases lay between the germline ends. The CDR3 contains 14 residues. The germline V gene encodes CDR1 MNHNS and CDR2 SASEGT. This chain's CDR3 is CATYSGTNTDGYTF. In DNA form, the CDR3 reads TGTGCCACCTACTCCGGGACAAACACCGATGGCTACACCTTC.

This clonotype has just a few counts. The rearrangement joins TRBV11-2 to TRBJ2-1; no clear D gene. Germline loops: CDR1 SGHAT, CDR2 FQNNGV. The CDR3 consists of 15 residues. Trimming pared 5 bases from V and 5 bases from J, leaving 16 bases between. The CDR3 nucleotides read TGTGCCAGCAGCCTCCCCGACCGGCTGAACAATGAGCAGTTCTTC. Translation: CASSLPDRLNNEQFF.

The V gene is TRBV4-1, the J gene TRBJ2-1, with D tentatively TRBD1 or TRBD2 (5 bases each). CDR3 size: 13 residues. V was trimmed by 1 base and J by 6 bases, leaving 7 bases between them. In germline, CDR1 is MGHRA, CDR2 YSYEKL. For the CDR3, the DNA is TGCGCCAGCAGCCAAGCGGGGCCCAATGAGCAGTTCTTC. It yields the protein CASSQAGPNEQFF.

The chain links TRBV2 to TRBJ2-5; 7 bases are a match to TRBD1. This CDR3 is 15 amino acids long. Trimming cost V 6 bases and J 1 base; bases outside gene matches: 8. CDR1 and CDR2 (germline): SNHLY, FYNNEI. The CDR3 spells CASRSRGHSQETQYF. CDR3 coding DNA: TGTGCCAGCAGGTCTAGGGGGCACTCCCAAGAGACCCAGTACTTC.

V and J are TRBV13 and TRBJ1-6; 9 bases are a match to TRBD1. CDR3 length: 15 residues. Unmatched junction bases numbered 11, after V lost 7 bases and J lost 10 bases. Per the germline V gene, CDR1 is PRHDT and CDR2 is FYEKMQ (reference sequence). The CDR3 nucleotides are TGTGCCAGCATCTCCAAGGACAGGGGAGGATCACCCCTCCACTTT. As protein: CASISKDRGGSPLHF.

There are many counts of this clonotype. This chain uses TRBV27 with TRBJ1-2, with TRBD1 as a possible D gene (6 bases). The CDR3 covers 13 residues. The germline V and J ends were trimmed by 3 bases and 5 bases, with 10 bases remaining between them. Germline values: CDR1 MNHEY, CDR2 SMNVEV (reference sequence). CDR3 in DNA: TGTGCCAGCAGTTTTGGTAGGGGGTATGGCTACACCTTC. Translation: CASSFGRGYGYTF.

The chain joins TRBV15 to TRBJ1-1; maybe TRBD1 (5 bases). CDR1 and CDR2 (germline): LNHNV, YYDKDF (reference sequence). V lost 8 bases, J lost 8 bases, and 18 bases lay in between. The CDR3 spans 13 residues. CDR3 region: CATADGAAVEAFF. In DNA, the CDR3 is TGTGCCACCGCCGACGGGGCGGCAGTGGAAGCTTTCTTT.

The rearrangement joins TRBV20-1 to TRBJ2-1; the match to TRBD1 covers 7 bases. Trimming removed 3 bases from V and 2 bases from J; junction bases left unmatched: 10. The CDR3 is made up of 16 amino acids. Germline V lookup: CDR1 DFQATT, CDR2 SNEGSKA (reference sequence). CDR3 in amino acids: CSARDATGDPYNEQFF. DNA of the CDR3: TGCAGTGCTAGGGACGCAACAGGGGATCCCTACAATGAGCAGTTCTTC.